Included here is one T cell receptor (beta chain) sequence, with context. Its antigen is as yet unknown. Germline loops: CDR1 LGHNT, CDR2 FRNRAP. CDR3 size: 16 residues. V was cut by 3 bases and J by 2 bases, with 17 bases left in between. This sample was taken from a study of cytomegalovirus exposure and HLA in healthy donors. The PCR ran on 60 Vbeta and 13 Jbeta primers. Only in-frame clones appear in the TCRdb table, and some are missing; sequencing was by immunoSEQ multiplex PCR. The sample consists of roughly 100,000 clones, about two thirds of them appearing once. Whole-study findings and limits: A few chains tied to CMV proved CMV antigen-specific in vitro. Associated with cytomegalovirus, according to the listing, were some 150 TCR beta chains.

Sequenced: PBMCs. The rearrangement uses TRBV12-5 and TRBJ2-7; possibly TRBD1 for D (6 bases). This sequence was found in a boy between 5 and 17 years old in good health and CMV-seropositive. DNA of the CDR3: TGTGCTAGTGGTTTCCCCGTCCCCCAGGGGACCTACGAGCAGTACTTC. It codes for CASGFPVPQGTYEQYF.